This is a list of T cell receptor beta chains from one sample in a study of post-analysis software for immune sequencing data. TCRdb re-analysed the PCR reads in MiXCR, keeping a single row per CDR3 protein. This repertoire shows roughly 570,000 distinct CDR3 sequences, roughly 34% found once; its top ten account for under 7%. Sequencing input: blood. All receptors come from a girl aged 2-17 years with multiple sclerosis. CDR3s include the opening cysteine and the closing phenylalanine or tryptophan. Each record gives: D gene, J gene, clone size, V gene, CDR3 protein, CDR3 DNA. D genes are given only for firm matches. Expanded clones are given a class, and other clones once, few, many or no size at all.

d_call: .
j_call: TRBJ1-4
clone_size: .
v_call: TRBV6-1
cdr3_aa: CASSKGVTNEKLFF
cdr3_nt: TGTGCCAGCAGCAAGGGGGTAACTAATGAAAAACTGTTTTTT

d_call: .
j_call: TRBJ1-1
clone_size: few
v_call: TRBV12-3/TRBV12-4
cdr3_aa: CASSRAANTEAFF
cdr3_nt: TGTGCCAGCAGTCGAGCAGCGAACACTGAAGCTTTCTTT

d_call: TRBD1
j_call: TRBJ1-2
clone_size: .
v_call: TRBV28
cdr3_aa: CASTTGGGSTTYGYTF
cdr3_nt: TGTGCCAGCACAACAGGGGGCGGTTCTACCACCTATGGCTACACCTTC

d_call: .
j_call: TRBJ2-4
clone_size: few
v_call: TRBV7-9
cdr3_aa: CASSLLGFGDIQYF
cdr3_nt: TGTGCCAGCAGCTTACTGGGGTTCGGGGACATTCAGTACTTC

d_call: .
j_call: TRBJ1-5
clone_size: .
v_call: TRBV20-1
cdr3_aa: CSARGVRGQPQHF
cdr3_nt: TGCAGTGCGAGAGGAGTTAGAGGACAGCCCCAGCATTTT

d_call: TRBD1
j_call: TRBJ1-1
clone_size: .
v_call: TRBV20-1
cdr3_aa: CSARVYGQAMNTEAFF
cdr3_nt: TGCAGTGCTAGAGTCTACGGACAGGCCATGAACACTGAAGCTTTCTTT

d_call: TRBD1
j_call: TRBJ1-5
clone_size: .
v_call: TRBV20-1
cdr3_aa: CSARDRTYYSNQPQHF
cdr3_nt: TGCAGTGCTCGGGACAGAACATATTATAGCAATCAGCCCCAGCATTTT

d_call: TRBD2
j_call: TRBJ2-1
clone_size: few
v_call: TRBV20-1
cdr3_aa: CSAPLAGGNNEQFF
cdr3_nt: TGCAGTGCTCCATTAGCGGGGGGAAACAATGAGCAGTTCTTC

d_call: .
j_call: TRBJ1-5
clone_size: few
v_call: TRBV25-1
cdr3_aa: CASSDGDQPQHF
cdr3_nt: TGTGCCAGCAGTGACGGGGATCAGCCCCAGCATTTT

d_call: .
j_call: TRBJ2-7
clone_size: few
v_call: TRBV9
cdr3_aa: CASSASESYEQYF
cdr3_nt: TGTGCCAGCAGCGCTTCTGAGTCCTACGAGCAGTACTTC

d_call: .
j_call: TRBJ2-6
clone_size: .
v_call: TRBV5-1
cdr3_aa: CASSWASGANVLTF
cdr3_nt: TGCGCCAGCAGCTGGGCCTCTGGGGCCAACGTCCTGACTTTC

d_call: .
j_call: TRBJ2-1
clone_size: .
v_call: TRBV11-1
cdr3_aa: CASSQIGNEQFF
cdr3_nt: TGTGCCAGCAGCCAAATTGGTAATGAGCAGTTCTTC

d_call: .
j_call: TRBJ2-3
clone_size: few
v_call: TRBV15
cdr3_aa: CATSRDPSSTDTQYF
cdr3_nt: TGTGCCACCAGCAGAGACCCTAGCTCTACAGATACGCAGTATTTT

d_call: .
j_call: TRBJ2-5
clone_size: .
v_call: TRBV20-1
cdr3_aa: CSARVRYQETQYF
cdr3_nt: TGCAGTGCTAGAGTGCGGTACCAAGAGACCCAGTACTTC

d_call: .
j_call: TRBJ2-3
clone_size: .
v_call: TRBV5-1
cdr3_aa: CASSGSGATDTQYF
cdr3_nt: TGCGCCAGCAGTGGTTCAGGGGCGACGGATACGCAGTATTTT

d_call: .
j_call: TRBJ2-7
clone_size: many
v_call: TRBV9
cdr3_aa: CASSVAVGGYEQYF
cdr3_nt: TGTGCCAGCAGCGTAGCCGTAGGGGGCTACGAGCAGTACTTC

d_call: TRBD1
j_call: TRBJ1-1
clone_size: .
v_call: TRBV7-9
cdr3_aa: CASSSDRGLAEAFF
cdr3_nt: TGTGCCAGCAGCTCGGACAGGGGATTGGCTGAAGCTTTCTTT

d_call: .
j_call: TRBJ1-4
clone_size: few
v_call: TRBV20-1
cdr3_aa: CSARGSRGPGGEKLFF
cdr3_nt: TGCAGTGCTCGAGGGAGCCGAGGCCCTGGGGGTGAAAAACTGTTTTTT

d_call: TRBD2
j_call: TRBJ2-1
clone_size: .
v_call: TRBV4-2
cdr3_aa: CASSQESRGGYNEQFF
cdr3_nt: TGTGCCAGCAGCCAAGAGTCGCGGGGGGGTTACAATGAGCAGTTCTTC

d_call: .
j_call: TRBJ1-1
clone_size: .
v_call: TRBV12-3/TRBV12-4
cdr3_aa: CASTNKQGDTEAFF
cdr3_nt: TGTGCCAGCACCAATAAGCAGGGAGACACTGAAGCTTTCTTT

d_call: TRBD1
j_call: TRBJ2-7
clone_size: .
v_call: TRBV20-1
cdr3_aa: CSASRTGTAHYEQYF
cdr3_nt: TGCAGTGCCTCCCGAACCGGGACAGCACACTACGAGCAGTACTTC

d_call: .
j_call: TRBJ1-1
clone_size: .
v_call: TRBV20-1
cdr3_aa: CSAPTWNTEAFF
cdr3_nt: TGCAGTGCTCCAACGTGGAACACTGAAGCTTTCTTT

d_call: .
j_call: TRBJ1-1
clone_size: .
v_call: TRBV27
cdr3_aa: CASSFSGVNTEAFF
cdr3_nt: TGTGCCAGCAGTTTTTCGGGGGTGAACACTGAAGCTTTCTTT

d_call: .
j_call: TRBJ2-7
clone_size: few
v_call: TRBV7-6
cdr3_aa: CASSFSPNWVYEQYF
cdr3_nt: TGTGCCAGCAGCTTTTCCCCAAACTGGGTCTACGAGCAGTACTTC

d_call: TRBD2
j_call: TRBJ2-1
clone_size: few
v_call: TRBV7-2
cdr3_aa: CASTEKGRSGGAVEQFF
cdr3_nt: TGTGCCAGCACTGAAAAGGGGCGAAGCGGGGGGGCGGTTGAGCAGTTCTTC

d_call: TRBD1
j_call: TRBJ1-5
clone_size: few
v_call: TRBV20-1
cdr3_aa: CSAGTVLASQPQHF
cdr3_nt: TGCAGTGCGGGGACAGTCCTTGCCTCTCAGCCCCAGCATTTT

d_call: TRBD1
j_call: TRBJ2-7
clone_size: .
v_call: TRBV20-1
cdr3_aa: CSFSGSRGLFEQYF
cdr3_nt: TGCAGCTTTTCCGGGTCCAGGGGGTTATTCGAGCAGTACTTC

d_call: .
j_call: TRBJ2-3
clone_size: few
v_call: TRBV9
cdr3_aa: CASSVEGISTDTQYF
cdr3_nt: TGTGCCAGCAGCGTAGAAGGGATAAGCACAGATACGCAGTATTTT

d_call: TRBD2
j_call: TRBJ2-1
clone_size: once
v_call: TRBV5-1
cdr3_aa: CASRPGAGGQGNEQFF
cdr3_nt: TGCGCCAGCAGGCCGGGAGCGGGGGGGCAGGGCAATGAGCAGTTCTTC

d_call: .
j_call: TRBJ2-3
clone_size: few
v_call: TRBV2
cdr3_aa: CASSEVRAGLGTDTQYF
cdr3_nt: TGTGCCAGCAGTGAAGTACGGGCGGGTCTTGGCACAGATACGCAGTATTTT

d_call: TRBD2
j_call: TRBJ2-1
clone_size: .
v_call: TRBV28
cdr3_aa: CASSPRRGGKSPRNERFF
cdr3_nt: TGTGCCAGCAGTCCCCGTAGGGGAGGGAAATCTCCTCGCAATGAGCGGTTCTTC

d_call: .
j_call: TRBJ2-3
clone_size: .
v_call: TRBV7-9
cdr3_aa: CASSLVVGPLPGTQYF
cdr3_nt: TGTGCCAGCAGCTTAGTGGTTGGACCCCTCCCCGGTACGCAGTATTTT

d_call: TRBD1
j_call: TRBJ2-7
clone_size: .
v_call: TRBV5-6
cdr3_aa: CASGRQGADEQYF
cdr3_nt: TGTGCCAGTGGGAGGCAGGGGGCGGACGAGCAGTACTTC

d_call: TRBD2
j_call: TRBJ2-3
clone_size: few
v_call: TRBV7-9
cdr3_aa: CASNPGLAGDTDTQYF
cdr3_nt: TGTGCCAGCAACCCCGGACTAGCGGGGGACACAGATACGCAGTATTTT

d_call: TRBD1
j_call: TRBJ2-1
clone_size: many
v_call: TRBV10-3
cdr3_aa: CAISTGVSYNEQFF
cdr3_nt: TGTGCCATCAGTACAGGGGTCTCCTACAATGAGCAGTTCTTC

d_call: .
j_call: TRBJ2-5
clone_size: .
v_call: TRBV12-3/TRBV12-4
cdr3_aa: CASSPLGSLETQYF
cdr3_nt: TGTGCCAGCAGTCCTCTTGGCTCATTAGAGACCCAGTACTTC

d_call: TRBD1
j_call: TRBJ2-3
clone_size: .
v_call: TRBV15
cdr3_aa: CATSTRTGGSTDTQYF
cdr3_nt: TGTGCCACCAGCACTCGGACAGGGGGAAGCACAGATACGCAGTATTTT

d_call: .
j_call: TRBJ1-5
clone_size: .
v_call: TRBV15
cdr3_aa: CATSGRAFNQPQHF
cdr3_nt: TGTGCCACCAGTGGACGGGCATTCAATCAGCCCCAGCATTTT

d_call: TRBD1
j_call: TRBJ2-4
clone_size: few
v_call: TRBV18
cdr3_aa: CASSARDRDKNIQYF
cdr3_nt: TGTGCCAGCTCAGCCCGGGACAGGGACAAAAACATTCAGTACTTC

d_call: .
j_call: TRBJ1-1
clone_size: .
v_call: TRBV4-1
cdr3_aa: CASSPDGGNTEAFF
cdr3_nt: TGCGCCAGCAGCCCTGATGGCGGTAACACTGAAGCTTTCTTT

d_call: TRBD2
j_call: TRBJ2-1
clone_size: .
v_call: TRBV7-3
cdr3_aa: CASSLRLAGTQETQFF
cdr3_nt: TGTGCCAGCAGCTTACGGCTAGCGGGGACTCAAGAGACCCAGTTCTTC

d_call: TRBD2
j_call: TRBJ2-7
clone_size: .
v_call: TRBV10-3
cdr3_aa: CAISERTSGSYEQYF
cdr3_nt: TGTGCCATCAGTGAACGGACTAGCGGGAGCTACGAGCAGTACTTC

d_call: TRBD2
j_call: TRBJ2-1
clone_size: .
v_call: TRBV5-1
cdr3_aa: CASSPLQSSGPNEQFF
cdr3_nt: TGCGCCAGCAGCCCACTGCAGTCTAGCGGGCCCAATGAGCAGTTCTTC

d_call: TRBD2
j_call: TRBJ2-5
clone_size: .
v_call: TRBV3-1
cdr3_aa: CASSQGLARQETQYF
cdr3_nt: TGTGCCAGCAGCCAAGGACTAGCACGACAAGAGACCCAGTACTTC

d_call: TRBD1
j_call: TRBJ1-2
clone_size: few
v_call: TRBV3-1
cdr3_aa: CASTHLGQGAEGYTF
cdr3_nt: TGTGCCAGCACCCATCTCGGACAGGGGGCGGAAGGCTACACCTTC

d_call: TRBD2
j_call: TRBJ2-1
clone_size: .
v_call: TRBV5-1
cdr3_aa: CASSTGTSGYYNEQFF
cdr3_nt: TGCGCCAGCAGCACCGGGACTAGCGGATACTACAATGAGCAGTTCTTC

d_call: .
j_call: TRBJ1-2
clone_size: few
v_call: TRBV6-1
cdr3_aa: CASSRLGYTF
cdr3_nt: TGTGCCAGCAGTCGATTGGGCTACACCTTC

d_call: TRBD1
j_call: TRBJ1-1
clone_size: few
v_call: TRBV7-8
cdr3_aa: CASSQGVATEAFF
cdr3_nt: TGTGCCAGCAGCCAGGGGGTCGCGACTGAAGCTTTCTTT

d_call: TRBD1
j_call: TRBJ1-2
clone_size: .
v_call: TRBV20-1
cdr3_aa: CSAIQGDYGYTF
cdr3_nt: TGCAGTGCTATACAGGGGGACTATGGCTACACCTTC

d_call: .
j_call: TRBJ2-1
clone_size: .
v_call: TRBV27
cdr3_aa: CATSGGLYNEQFF
cdr3_nt: TGTGCCACCTCGGGGGGCCTTTACAATGAGCAGTTCTTC

d_call: TRBD2
j_call: TRBJ2-3
clone_size: few
v_call: TRBV6-5
cdr3_aa: CASSYATLAGGPTDTQYF
cdr3_nt: TGTGCCAGCAGTTACGCGACGCTAGCGGGGGGGCCCACAGATACGCAGTATTTT